What follows are 9 T cell receptor beta chains derived from one specimen sequenced in a study of blood T cell repertoires in COVID-19. The table came from immunoSEQ multiplex PCR; TCRdb's copy has only in-frame clones and leaves some out. Of about 97,000 clones in the sample, approximately 90% were seen once. The specimen was peripheral blood. The receptors stem from a woman aged 50 to 65 with COVID-19, enrolled during active disease.

This chain uses TRBV2 with TRBJ1-3, with no clear D. Between the trimmed V and J ends, which lost 2 bases and 0 bases, there was a span of 8 bases. This CDR3 contains 15 residues. Per the germline V gene, CDR1 is SNHLY and CDR2 is FYNNEI. This CDR3 reads CASSEQALSGNTIYF. In DNA, the CDR3 is TGTGCCAGCAGTGAACAGGCCCTCTCTGGAAACACCATATATTTT.

The V call is TRBV27, the J call TRBJ2-2, with unresolved D. Trimming removed 6 bases from V and 2 bases from J, with 7 bases in between. The length of the CDR3 is 13 residues. Germline CDR1 reads MNHEY; CDR2 reads SMNVEV (reference sequence). CDR3 residues: CASRRLNTGELFF. The CDR3, as DNA: TGTGCCAGCAGGCGGCTTAACACCGGGGAGCTGTTTTTT.

Points on this clone: At one end, the junction sequence differs from germline, possibly due to a read error. The chain combines TRBV2 with TRBJ1-2; D remains ambiguous. CDR3 length: 11 amino acids. Germline loops: CDR1 SNHLY, CDR2 FYNNEI. The CDR3 is CASSEMEKRSF. The CDR3 nucleotides are TGTGCCAGCAGTGAAATGGAGAAGAGGTCCTTC. Full variable domain (rest looked up from reference TRBV2 and TRBJ1-2): EPEVTQTPSHQVTQMGQEVILRCVPISNHLYFYWYRQILGQKVEFLVSFYNNEISEKSEIFDDQFSVERPDGSNFTLKIRSTKLEDSAMYFCASSEMEKRSFGSGTRLTVV.

The chain couples TRBV11-2 to TRBJ1-2; possible D gene TRBD1, 6 bases. The ends were cut back, 8 bases at V and 4 bases at J, with 17 bases in the middle. Germline assignment: CDR1 SGHAT and CDR2 FQNNGV. This CDR3 comprises 14 residues. The CDR3 reads CASGENRVAYGYTF. As DNA, the CDR3 is TGTGCCAGCGGTGAGAACAGGGTTGCCTATGGCTACACCTTC. The full variable domain, in which reference TRBV11-2 and TRBJ1-2 provide the parts outside the CDR3, is EAGVAQSPRYKIIEKRQSVAFWCNPISGHATLYWYQQILGQGPKLLIQFQNNGVVDDSQLPKDRFSAERLKGVDSTLKIQPAKLEDSAVYLCASGENRVAYGYTFGSGTRLTVV.

The V gene is TRBV6-6, the J gene TRBJ1-5, with D unclear. The CDR3 has 15 amino acids. Trimming left V 1 base short and J 1 base short, with 8 bases between. Germline V gene lookup returns CDR1 MNHNY and CDR2 SVGAGI (reference sequence). The CDR3 loop is CASSYFGESNQPQHF. CDR3 in DNA: TGTGCCAGCAGTTACTTCGGGGAAAGCAATCAGCCCCAGCATTTT.

CDR3 DNA: TGTGCCAGCAGACTAGGGACAGGGAATCAGCCCCAGCATTTT. Translating it yields CASRLGTGNQPQHF. The chain has TRBV28 and TRBJ1-5; 9 nucleotides agree with TRBD1. The trim removed 6 bases at V and 4 bases at J, leaving 4 bases unmatched. The CDR3 spans 14 residues. CDR1 and CDR2 from the germline V gene are MDHEN and SYDVKM.

This chain connects TRBV4-2 to TRBJ2-3; TRBD1 matches at 7 bases. This CDR3 spans 14 amino acids. V trimming: 3 bases; J trimming: 3 bases; junction bases outside the gene matches: 3. Germline V gives CDR1 LGHNA, CDR2 YNFKEQ. The CDR3 nucleotides are TGTGCCAGCAGCCAGACAGGGTCTACAGATACGCAGTATTTT. The encoded protein is CASSQTGSTDTQYF.

This chain connects TRBV6-5 to TRBJ2-7; TRBD2 agrees at 8 bases. After removal of 2 bases from V and 2 bases from J, the junction contained 8 bases not matched to a gene. The CDR3 spans 16 residues. The germline V gene has CDR1 MNHEY and CDR2 SVGAGI. For the CDR3, the DNA is TGTGCCAGCAGTTACCTCGGGGGGGGGCCCGCCTACGAGCAGTACTTC. Protein: CASSYLGGGPAYEQYF.

The chain joins TRBV10-3 to TRBJ2-7; tentatively, D is TRBD1 (6 bases). Per germline, CDR1 ENHRY and CDR2 SYGVKD. Trimming cost V 4 bases and J 0 bases, with 10 bases left between them. The CDR3 length is 14 residues. The CDR3 region has the DNA TGTGCCATCAGTGTGGGGGACATCTCCTACGAGCAGTACTTC. This gives the protein CAISVGDISYEQYF.